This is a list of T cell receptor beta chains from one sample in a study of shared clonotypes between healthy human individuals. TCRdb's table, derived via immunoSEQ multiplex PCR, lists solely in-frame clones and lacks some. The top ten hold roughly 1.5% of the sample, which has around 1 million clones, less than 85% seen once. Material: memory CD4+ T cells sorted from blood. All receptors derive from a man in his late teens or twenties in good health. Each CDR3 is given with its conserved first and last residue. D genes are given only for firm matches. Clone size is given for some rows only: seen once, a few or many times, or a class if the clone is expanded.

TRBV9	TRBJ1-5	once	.	CASSSGASNQPQHF	TGTGCCAGCAGCTCAGGGGCCTCCAATCAGCCCCAGCATTTT
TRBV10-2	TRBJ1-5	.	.	CASSGRGSDSQPQHF	TGCGCCAGCAGTGGGCGTGGGTCAGATAGTCAGCCCCAGCATTTT
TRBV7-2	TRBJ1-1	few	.	CASSFRGGTVAFF	TGTGCCAGCAGCTTTAGGGGAGGGACGGTAGCTTTCTTT
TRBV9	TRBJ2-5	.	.	CASSPRTLQGTQYF	TGTGCCAGCAGCCCACGAACATTACAGGGAACCCAGTACTTC
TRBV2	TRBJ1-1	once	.	CASSGGRGPNTEAFF	TGTGCCAGCAGTGGAGGCAGGGGTCCGAACACTGAAGCTTTCTTT
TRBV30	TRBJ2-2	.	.	CAWTFQLTGELFF	TGTGCCTGGACGTTTCAACTTACCGGGGAGCTGTTTTTT
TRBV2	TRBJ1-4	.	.	CASSGAGAANEKLFF	TGTGCCAGCAGTGGGGCAGGGGCTGCTAATGAAAAACTGTTTTTT
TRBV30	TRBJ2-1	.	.	CAWSTPASREQFF	TGTGCCTGGAGCACACCTGCTTCAAGGGAGCAGTTCTTC
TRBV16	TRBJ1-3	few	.	CASKPTGGGNTIYF	TGTGCCAGCAAACCTACCGGGGGTGGAAACACCATATATTTT
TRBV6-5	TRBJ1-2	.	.	CASSTAPYNYGYTF	TGTGCCAGCAGCACGGCGCCCTATAACTATGGCTACACCTTC
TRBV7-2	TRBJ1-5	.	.	CASSLTSDQPQHF	TGTGCCAGCAGCTTAACCTCCGATCAGCCCCAGCATTTT
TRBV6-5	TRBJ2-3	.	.	CASSGPGDGQYF	TGTGCCAGCAGTGGCCCAGGGGATGGGCAGTATTTT
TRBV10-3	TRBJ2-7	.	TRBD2	CAITSGRSTYEQYF	TGTGCCATCACTAGCGGACGTTCTACCTACGAGCAGTACTTC
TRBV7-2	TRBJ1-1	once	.	CASSLRVTEAFF	TGTGCCAGCAGCCTAAGGGTCACTGAAGCTTTCTTT
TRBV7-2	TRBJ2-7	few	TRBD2	CASSSLAGGPIHEQYF	TGTGCCAGCAGTTCCCTAGCGGGAGGGCCCATCCACGAGCAGTACTTC
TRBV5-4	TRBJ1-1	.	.	CASSLMWGSEAFF	TGTGCCAGCAGCTTGATGTGGGGATCTGAAGCTTTCTTT
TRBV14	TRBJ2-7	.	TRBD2	CASSQPGLASYEQYF	TGTGCCAGCAGCCAGCCGGGACTAGCATCCTACGAGCAGTACTTC
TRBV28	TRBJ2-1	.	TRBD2	CASRLAAGGPYNEQFF	TGTGCCAGCAGGTTGGCCGCGGGGGGCCCCTACAATGAGCAGTTCTTC
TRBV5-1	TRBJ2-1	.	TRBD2	CASSLTSGISYEQFF	TGCGCCAGCAGCCTGACTAGCGGGATCAGCTATGAGCAGTTCTTC
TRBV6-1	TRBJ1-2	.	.	CASSKGPSPNYGYTF	TGTGCCAGCAGCAAGGGACCGAGCCCTAACTATGGCTACACCTTC
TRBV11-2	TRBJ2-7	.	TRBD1	CATTGGMYEQYF	TGTGCCACCACAGGGGGCATGTACGAGCAGTACTTC
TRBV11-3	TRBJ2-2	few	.	CASTLGTGELFF	TGTGCCAGCACCCTGGGAACCGGGGAGCTGTTTTTT
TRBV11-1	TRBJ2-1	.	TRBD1	CASVQDRDGYNEQFF	TGTGCCAGCGTTCAGGACAGGGATGGGTACAATGAGCAGTTCTTC
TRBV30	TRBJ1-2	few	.	CAWSVNRATGGYTF	TGTGCCTGGAGTGTAAACCGGGCTACGGGAGGCTACACCTTC
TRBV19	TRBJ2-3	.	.	CASSIESSGSTDTQYF	TGTGCCAGTAGTATAGAAAGCAGCGGGAGCACAGATACGCAGTATTTT
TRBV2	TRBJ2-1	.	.	CASGILYNEQFF	TGTGCCAGCGGCATTTTATACAATGAGCAGTTCTTC
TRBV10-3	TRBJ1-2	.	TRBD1	CAISESGRGLKGYTF	TGTGCCATCAGTGAGTCGGGCAGGGGGCTAAAGGGCTACACCTTC
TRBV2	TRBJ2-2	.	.	CASSRDSKKAGELFF	TGTGCCAGCAGCCGAGACAGTAAAAAGGCCGGGGAGCTGTTTTTT
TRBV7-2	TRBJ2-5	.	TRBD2	CASSPIGTSGRAETQYF	TGTGCCAGCAGCCCAATCGGGACTAGCGGGAGGGCCGAGACCCAGTACTTC
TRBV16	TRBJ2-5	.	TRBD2	CASSQVSGGEETQYF	TGTGCCAGCAGCCAAGTTTCGGGAGGTGAAGAGACCCAGTACTTC
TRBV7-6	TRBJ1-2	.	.	CASSGPYLGGYTF	TGTGCCAGCAGCGGACCGTATTTGGGTGGCTACACCTTC
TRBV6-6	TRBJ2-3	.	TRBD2	CASTPAGGTDTQYF	TGTGCCAGCACCCCCGCGGGGGGCACAGATACGCAGTATTTT
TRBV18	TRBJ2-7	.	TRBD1	CASSPGQARDEQYF	TGTGCCAGCTCACCCGGACAGGCCCGGGACGAGCAGTACTTC
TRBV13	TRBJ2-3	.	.	CASSWDLTSSSTDTQYF	TGTGCCAGCAGCTGGGACCTCACTAGCTCAAGCACAGATACGCAGTATTTT
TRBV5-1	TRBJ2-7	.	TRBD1	CASSRDRYSYEQYF	TGCGCCAGCAGCCGGGACAGATACTCCTACGAGCAGTACTTC
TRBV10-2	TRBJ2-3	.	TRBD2	CASSWTSPRDTQYF	TGCGCCAGCAGTTGGACTAGTCCCCGTGATACGCAGTATTTT
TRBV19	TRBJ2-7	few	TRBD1	CASSLSQGAGEQYF	TGTGCCAGTAGTCTTTCGCAGGGGGCAGGCGAGCAGTACTTC
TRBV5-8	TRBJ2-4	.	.	CASSSDSSTKNIQYF	TGTGCCAGCAGCTCCGATTCAAGCACCAAAAACATTCAGTACTTC
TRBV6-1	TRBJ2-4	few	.	CASSDSGTGNIQYF	TGTGCCAGCAGTGATTCAGGGACGGGAAACATTCAGTACTTC
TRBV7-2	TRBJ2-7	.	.	CASSLVTGSYEQYF	TGTGCCAGCAGCTTAGTGACGGGATCCTACGAGCAGTACTTC
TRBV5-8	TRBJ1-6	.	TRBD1	CASSALGGDASPLHF	TGTGCCAGCAGCGCCTTAGGGGGCGATGCTTCACCCCTCCACTTT
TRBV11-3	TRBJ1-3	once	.	CASSLGGAGNTIYF	TGTGCCAGCAGCTTAGGGGGTGCCGGAAACACCATATATTTT
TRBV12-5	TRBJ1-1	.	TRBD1	CASGLSRTGPRNTEAFF	TGTGCTAGTGGTTTGTCGCGGACAGGGCCAAGGAACACTGAAGCTTTCTTT
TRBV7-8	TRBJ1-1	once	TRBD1	CASSLGPGTVNTEAFF	TGTGCCAGCAGCTTAGGCCCCGGGACAGTGAACACTGAAGCTTTCTTT
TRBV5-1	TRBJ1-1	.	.	CASSLSLPVTEAFF	TGCGCCAGCAGCTTGTCCCTCCCCGTCACTGAAGCTTTCTTT
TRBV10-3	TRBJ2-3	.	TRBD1	CASATGAGADTQYF	TGTGCCAGCGCTACAGGGGCCGGTGCAGATACGCAGTATTTT
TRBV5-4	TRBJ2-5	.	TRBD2	CASSLGASGGGSETQYF	TGTGCCAGCAGCCTTGGCGCTAGCGGGGGGGGATCGGAGACCCAGTACTTC
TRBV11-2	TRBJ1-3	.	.	CASSLRPGQLSGNTIYF	TGTGCCAGCAGCTTAAGGCCGGGGCAACTCTCTGGAAACACCATATATTTT
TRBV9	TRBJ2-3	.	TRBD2	CASSAPRAGGTDTQYF	TGTGCCAGCAGCGCTCCCAGAGCGGGGGGCACAGATACGCAGTATTTT
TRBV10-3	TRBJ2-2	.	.	CAIRNAGLSNGELFF	TGTGCCATCAGGAATGCGGGACTCTCGAACGGGGAGCTGTTTTTT
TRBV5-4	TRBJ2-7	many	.	CASSLGQSYEQYF	TGTGCCAGCAGCTTGGGACAATCCTACGAGCAGTACTTC
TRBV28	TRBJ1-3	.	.	CASTAPQGNTIYF	TGTGCCAGCACAGCTCCGCAAGGAAACACCATATATTTT
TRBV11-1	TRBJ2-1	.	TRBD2	CASSSRGGGPYEQFF	TGTGCCAGCAGCTCCCGGGGCGGGGGGCCATATGAGCAGTTCTTC
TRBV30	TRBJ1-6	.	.	CAWSGTGFALHF	TGTGCCTGGAGTGGCACGGGTTTTGCCCTCCACTTT
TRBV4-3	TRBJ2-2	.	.	CASSLGGDTGELFF	TGCGCCAGCAGCCTGGGGGGCGACACCGGGGAGCTGTTTTTT
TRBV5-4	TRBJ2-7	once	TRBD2	CASSFRTSGEQYF	TGTGCCAGCAGCTTCCGGACTAGCGGCGAGCAGTACTTC
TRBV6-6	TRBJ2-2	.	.	CASKAAPNTGELFF	TGTGCCAGCAAGGCCGCACCGAACACCGGGGAGCTGTTTTTT
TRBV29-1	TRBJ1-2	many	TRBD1	CSVLTGLNYGYTF	TGCAGCGTCCTGACAGGGCTTAACTATGGCTACACCTTC